These 10 T cell receptor beta chains share one sample of origin, sequenced in a study of shared clonotypes between healthy human individuals. Libraries were prepared by immunoSEQ multiplex PCR; TCRdb keeps only in-frame clonotypes and omits some of them. The sample comprises around 2,000,000 clones, less than 95% of which are singletons, and roughly 1.1% rests with the top ten. CD45RO negativity and positive selection for CCR7 defined naive CD8 cells, a population that excluded terminally differentiated effector memory CD45RA+ cells. Material for sequencing was naive CD8+ T cells sorted from blood. Source of these receptors: a man between 18 and 29 years old in good health.

The V gene is TRBV6-1, the J gene TRBJ1-2; D is possibly TRBD1 (5 bases). Between the trimmed V and J ends, which lost 9 bases and 8 bases, there was a span of 7 bases. The CDR3 contains 9 residues. CDR1 is MNHNS, CDR2 SASEGT, per germline. CDR3 loop: CASGGGYTF. CDR3 bases: TGTGCCAGTGGGGGAGGCTACACCTTC.

This clone was seen only a few times. The sample has other DNA sequences that encode this CDR3 too. The V call is TRBV5-8, the J call TRBJ1-2; D gene ambiguous. Germline V gene lookup returns CDR1 SGHTS and CDR2 YDEGEE. Deletions cut 0 bases from V and 0 bases from J, with 3 bases between. The CDR3 is 13 amino acids. CDR3: CASSLEANYGYTF. In DNA, the CDR3 is TGTGCCAGCAGCTTGGAAGCTAACTATGGCTACACCTTC.

In its sample, this clone was seen once. The V gene is TRBV7-9, the J gene TRBJ2-3; TRBD2 aligns across 8 bases. This CDR3 is built from 18 residues. Per germline, CDR1 SEHNR and CDR2 FQNEAQ (reference sequence). J lost 2 bases, V lost 5 bases, and 15 bases had no gene match. The CDR3 is CASSPLMGGGSPTDTQYF. The CDR3 nucleotides are TGTGCCAGCAGCCCACTTATGGGCGGGGGGTCTCCCACAGATACGCAGTATTTT.

V and J are TRBV19 and TRBJ1-4, with 9 bases fitting TRBD1. V gave up 6 bases and J gave up 8 bases; unmatched junction bases: 10. The CDR3 has 15 amino acids. Germline loops: CDR1 LNHDA, CDR2 SQIVND (reference sequence). The CDR3 here is CASSDPGQGLEKLFF. The CDR3, as DNA: TGTGCCAGTAGCGATCCGGGACAGGGTTTGGAAAAACTGTTTTTT.

This chain connects TRBV6-5 to TRBJ1-5; no firm D call. Trimming removed 8 bases from V and 5 bases from J, with 13 bases in between. The CDR3 contains 13 residues. The germline V gene has CDR1 MNHEY and CDR2 SVGAGI. CDR3: CASGPTNYQPQHF. CDR3 bases: TGTGCCAGCGGTCCAACCAACTATCAGCCCCAGCATTTT.

As regards this clone: The sample has other DNA sequences that encode this CDR3 too. The chain uses TRBV9 and TRBJ2-7; D is possibly TRBD1 or TRBD2 (6 bases each). Trimming removed 0 bases from V and 0 bases from J, with 10 bases in between. The CDR3 sequence is 15 residues long. Germline CDR1 is SGDLS and CDR2 is YYNGEE. The CDR3 DNA follows: TGTGCCAGCAGCGTAGCGGGGGCCAGCTCCTACGAGCAGTACTTC. Encoded protein: CASSVAGASSYEQYF.

The chain employs TRBV27 and TRBJ2-2; TRBD2 agrees at 8 bases. There are 16 residues in the CDR3. Germline trimming cut 4 bases from V and 4 bases from J; bases unmatched to any gene: 8. CDR1 and CDR2 from the germline V gene are MNHEY and SMNVEV (reference sequence). CDR3 residues: CASSSSAGESTGELFF. In DNA form, the CDR3 reads TGTGCCAGCAGTTCGTCAGCGGGAGAGAGCACCGGGGAGCTGTTTTTT.

This clone has just a few counts. This sample also contains other DNA sequences that code for the same CDR3. The chain employs TRBV29-1 and TRBJ2-7; TRBD1 might be the D (6 bases). There are 11 residues in the CDR3. Germline values: CDR1 SQVTM, CDR2 ANQGSEA. V lost 4 bases to trimming and J lost 3 bases, with 7 bases between them. The CDR3 is CSVVQGYEQYF. CDR3 DNA: TGCAGCGTTGTACAGGGCTACGAGCAGTACTTC.

The chain recombines TRBV28 with TRBJ1-6; no definite D call. Germline V gene data show CDR1 as MDHEN and CDR2 as SYDVKM. Trimming shortened V by 5 bases and J by 8 bases, and 10 bases separated the two germline ends. This CDR3 spans 13 amino acids. The CDR3 DNA sequence: TGTGCCAGCAGTCCCCTTGAAGATTCACCCCTCCACTTT. Translation: CASSPLEDSPLHF.

This clone showed up just once. V is TRBV6-6 and J is TRBJ2-7, with 8 bases identical to TRBD1. CDR3 size: 15 residues. Germline V lookup: CDR1 MNHNY, CDR2 SVGAGI (reference sequence). V lost 7 bases and J lost 0; bases outside the gene matches: 8. In nucleotides, the CDR3 is TGTGCCAGCAACAAGGACAGGGAATACTCCTACGAGCAGTACTTC. Residues: CASNKDREYSYEQYF.